This T cell receptor (beta chain) was retrieved from a study of spatial heterogeneity in lung cancer (dated by TCRdb to the late 2010s). Context from the whole study: Beta-chain transcripts were consistently detected in greater numbers than alpha-chain transcripts, which likely reflected higher beta-chain transcript abundance. The study linked features of the TCR repertoire to counts of nonsynonymous mutations, which were determined by whole-exome sequencing of tumor tissue. In non-small cell lung cancer, the study made a quantitative comparison of TCR alpha and beta repertoires among multiple tumor regions, matched nontumor lung and blood. In the raw uncorrected reads, each unique combination of TCR and UMI appeared on average more than ten times. Both alpha and beta chains were TCR-sequenced in samples taken at surgery, namely 220 tumor regions, around 61 matched nontumor lung samples and some 53 PBMC samples.

A few counts support this clonotype. Its antigen remains unidentified. No quality values exist for individual bases; no much larger clone is one base distant. The CDR3, cysteine through phenylalanine, is 11 amino acids long. CDR3 DNA only is kept here, 33 bases in frame from base 1. Cut back by 8 bases and 5 bases, the V and J ends lie 10 bases apart. From a lookup of the germline V gene, CDR1 and CDR2 are MNHEY and SVGAGI. Read against the paper, the sample's time point label means: sample taken at primary tumor resection. TCR sequencing used whole RNA extracted from tumor and nontumor lung tissue, or from cryopreserved PBMC samples, without cell sorting. Donors were 72 patients with early-stage, untreated non-small cell lung cancer from the lung TRACERx cohort. Only patients for whom sufficient RNA was available from at least two tumor regions were selected for TCR sequencing. Study-wide findings and limitations: Additional single-cell paired TCR alpha and beta sequencing was considered necessary to confirm, at a functional level, the hypothesis that regional TCRs recognize regional mutations. Ubiquitous expanded tumor TCRs were found in blood more often at tumor resection than at routine follow-up.

The library came from 5' RACE. Sequencer: NextSeq 500. To allow correction of PCR and sequencing errors, the TCR library protocol tagged every TCR cDNA molecule with a unique molecular identifier. In the source study's methods: Decombinator tools were used for TCR identification, UMI-based error correction and CDR3 extraction. TCRs above a frequency of 2 per 1,000, corresponding to the top 1% of the tumor frequency distribution, were defined as expanded. Rényi diversity was computed with the R vegan package after subsampling each repertoire 100 times to 5,000 TCRs. CDR3 similarity networks were constructed using string-kernel similarity of amino acid triplets, with links drawn between CDR3s whose pairwise similarity was above 0.82. TCRdb handled the public reads itself, with Q25 trimming in fastp and clone calling in MiXCR, and kept productive beta chains. Each entry is one CDR3 protein sequence, shown with its most common DNA and genes. The V and J calls were not made by the authors but by TCRdb's processing. The sample profile shows 75,000 to 85,000 distinct CDR3 sequences; roughly a fifth of them were found once. Together, the top ten hold 5.5% to 7% of the sample.

The source material was PBMCs, sampled at surgery. This TCR came from a male donor with early-stage non-small cell lung cancer. The chain uses TRBV6-5 and TRBJ2-7; TRBD2 is possibly the D segment (6 matching bases). Here is the DNA: TGTGCCAGCTCCGGCGGGAACGAGCAGTACTTC. It translates as CASSGGNEQYF.